This T cell receptor beta chain originates from a study of Graves' ophthalmopathy and Graves' hyperthyroidism. The study's findings and limits: The model forecast ophthalmopathy progression, reaching roughly 71% sensitivity and less than 75% specificity. Blood was where most expanded thyroid clonotypes above 0.001 frequency also turned up. A 13-signature model separated ophthalmopathy from stable hyperthyroidism, around 90% sensitivity, around 81% specificity.

From germline, CDR1 is KGHSH and CDR2 LQKENI. The junction had 2 bases not matched to a gene; V was cut back by 3 bases and J by 0 bases. This CDR3 comprises 14 residues. Exclusion criteria comprised other autoimmune diseases, uncontrolled infections, pregnancy or lactation in patients. Ten or more counts support this clonotype. Its antigen is not known. RNA served as the template for amplifying TCR beta CDR3 regions. The first round was an RT-PCR with HTBI primers, and the second round was a multiplex PCR. TCRdb re-derived calls from the multiplex PCR reads in MiXCR, one entry per CDR3 protein. The data show some 170,000 distinct CDR3 sequences, 35% to 50% seen once.

The chain combines TRBV18 with TRBJ2-7; TRBD2 agrees at 7 bases. The receptor was isolated from a man aged 25 to 40 with Graves' ophthalmopathy. Sequences were obtained from peripheral blood. CDR3 sequence reads: CASSPPGGSYEQYF. The CDR3 bases are TGTGCCAGCTCACCTCCGGGAGGCTCCTACGAGCAGTACTTC.